Below are 8 T cell receptor beta chains sequenced from a single sample in a study of shared clonotypes between healthy human individuals. Produced via immunoSEQ multiplex PCR; TCRdb's table is partial and in-frame only. The data contain 2 million to 2.5 million clones, 80% to 95% of them seen just once; the ten biggest clones take up 0.37%. The sequencing sample was made of naive CD4+ T cells from PBMCs. Subset noted: CD45RA+ positively selected. The receptors come from a man younger than 35 in good health. Some clones in this sample may be carry-over from other donors' samples.

This chain links TRBV7-8 with TRBJ1-4, with no clear D. The CDR3 contains 15 residues. Germline lookup yields CDR1 SGHVS and CDR2 FQNEAQ. V lost 2 bases, J lost 4 bases, and 11 bases lay in between. CDR3: CASSLRRPSNEKLFF. The CDR3 region has the DNA TGTGCCAGCAGCTTACGGAGGCCGAGTAATGAAAAACTGTTTTTT. The full variable domain, in which reference TRBV7-8 and TRBJ1-4 provide the parts outside the CDR3, is GAGVSQSPRYKVAKRGQDVALRCDPISGHVSLFWYQQALGQGPEFLTYFQNEAQLDKSGLPSDRFFAERPEGSVSTLKIQRTQQEDSAVYLCASSLRRPSNEKLFFGSGTQLSVL.

The chain uses TRBV29-1 and TRBJ1-1; D is unresolved. CDR1 is SQVTM and CDR2 is ANQGSEA in the germline V gene. Trimming cost V 5 bases and J 1 base, with 8 bases left between them. The CDR3 is 12 residues long. CDR3 in amino acids: CSVRAWNTEAFF. CDR3 nucleotides: TGCAGCGTTCGGGCCTGGAACACTGAAGCTTTCTTT.

This chain links TRBV7-2 with TRBJ2-3, with 12 bases aligning to TRBD2. V shed 1 base, J shed 5 bases, and the junction held 4 bases outside the gene matches. Germline V gene data show CDR1 as SGHTA and CDR2 as FQGNSA. The CDR3 is made up of 16 amino acids. CDR3 residues: CASSLGLAGAVDTQYF. In DNA, the CDR3 is TGTGCCAGCAGCTTAGGACTAGCGGGAGCAGTAGATACGCAGTATTTT.

CDR3 sequence: CASSEPGQGVGELFF. CDR3 bases: TGCGCCAGCAGTGAGCCGGGACAGGGTGTCGGGGAGCTGTTTTTT. The chain recombines TRBV10-2 with TRBJ2-2; 9 bases align to TRBD1. Germline V gives CDR1 WSHSY, CDR2 SAAADI. The CDR3 has 15 residues. V lost 2 bases, J lost 7 bases, and 5 bases stayed unmatched.

The chain joins TRBV21-1 to TRBJ1-2. TRBV21-1 is classified as a pseudogene. CDR3 size: 12 residues. CDR3 in DNA: TGTGCCAGCAGCGAGGACGTAGATGGCTACACCTTC. It codes for CASSEDVDGYTF.

The rearrangement links TRBV6-1 to TRBJ2-2; 9 bases align to TRBD2. CDR1 and CDR2 from the germline V gene are MNHNS and SASEGT. The CDR3 is made up of 15 amino acids. V lost 7 bases, J lost 4 bases, and 7 bases stayed unmatched. The CDR3: CASTRREGLTGELFF. CDR3 nucleotide sequence: TGTGCCAGCACGAGGCGGGAGGGCCTCACCGGGGAGCTGTTTTTT.

This sequence joins TRBV10-3 and TRBJ2-3; no reliable D call. The CDR3 is 13 amino acids. The ends were cut back, 0 bases at V and 7 bases at J, with 8 bases in the middle. CDR1 is ENHRY, CDR2 SYGVKD, per germline. Here the CDR3 reads CAISESTWNTQYF. As DNA, the CDR3 is TGTGCCATCAGTGAGTCGACCTGGAATACGCAGTATTTT.

The chain links TRBV28 to TRBJ1-1; D gene unclear. The germline V and J ends were trimmed by 7 bases and 6 bases, with 21 bases remaining between them. The CDR3 is 15 amino acids. Per germline, CDR1 MDHEN and CDR2 SYDVKM. The CDR3: CASTTPEVGSAEAFF. The CDR3 DNA sequence: TGTGCCAGCACTACCCCTGAAGTAGGGAGCGCTGAAGCTTTCTTT.